The clone carrying this T cell receptor (beta chain) was seen at least ten times. The data belong to a study of Graves' ophthalmopathy and Graves' hyperthyroidism. Study at large: The blood sample was drawn at first diagnosis and before any treatment.

RNA transcripts served as template for amplifying TCR beta CDR3 sequences. RT-PCR with HTBI primers came first, then second-round multiplex PCR. TCRdb reprocessed the multiplex PCR reads via MiXCR and lists one record per CDR3 protein. The table includes 400,000 or so distinct CDR3 sequences, approximately 18% detected once. Hyperthyroidism showing no ophthalmopathy within 18 months of follow-up was stable. This CDR3 contains 13 residues. Germline V gene sequence: CDR1 ENHRY, CDR2 SYGVKD. The germline V and J ends were trimmed by 7 bases and 1 base, with 10 bases remaining between them. What was sequenced was peripheral blood. The chain uses TRBV10-3 and TRBJ1-1, with D possibly matching TRBD1 (5 bases). This receptor was identified in an adult woman with stable Graves' hyperthyroidism. The DNA for the CDR3 is TGTGCCATCACCAGGGAGCGGAACACTGAAGCTTTCTTT. It translates to CAITRERNTEAFF.